Each of the 10 T cell receptor beta chains below was sequenced from the same sample in a study of T cell clonality in common variable immunodeficiency. TCRdb's table, derived via immunoSEQ multiplex PCR, lists solely in-frame clones and lacks some. The sample has some 30,000 clones, none seen only once; the top ten hold about 5%. These TCRs' antigens remain unknown. The study, taken as a whole, reports: Fewer deletions and N-nucleotide insertions were reportedly seen in common variable immunodeficiency TCR beta sequences.

Specimen: peripheral blood mononuclear cells. These TCRs come from a human donor with common variable immunodeficiency.

There are a few counts of this clone. The read ends 3 residues early relative to the CDR3; the germline J gene fills the gap. The same CDR3 also results from other DNA sequences found in this sample. This chain connects TRBV6-1 to TRBJ2-7; 8 bases are a match to TRBD1. V trimming: 0 bases; J trimming: 3 bases; junction bases outside the gene matches: 10. CDR3 length: 17 residues. In germline, CDR1 is MNHNS, CDR2 SASEGT. CDR3 bases read: TGTGCCAGCAGTGAAGCTTGGGGGGACAGGAATATCTACGAG. Amino acids: CASSEAWGDRNIYE. The CDR3 as a whole reads CASSEAWGDRNIYEQYF.

This clone was recorded many times. The sequenced CDR3 bases are TGTGCCTGGAAGGTCGGGGGGGCCTACGAG. It codes for CAWKVGGAYE. The entire CDR3 protein reads CAWKVGGAYEQYF. The rearrangement uses TRBV30 and TRBJ2-7, with 8 bases fitting TRBD2. The read terminates 3 residues before the CDR3 end, so the remaining end is supplied by the germline J gene. CDR3 length: 13 residues. Germline V gene lookup returns CDR1 GTSNPN and CDR2 SVGIG (reference sequence). V shed 4 bases, J shed 2 bases, and the junction held 4 bases outside the gene matches.

This clone has at least ten counts. The CDR3 bases that were read are TGTGCCAGCAGCTTGGGTGCAAGCGGGGGTTACGAG. Translated, it gives CASSLGASGGYE. The CDR3, in full, reads CASSLGASGGYEQYF. This chain links TRBV5-4 with TRBJ2-7; 8 bases map to TRBD2. Coverage ceases 3 residues before the CDR3 finishes, and the germline J gene fills in the end. The junction had 6 bases not matched to a gene; V was cut back by 0 bases and J by 4 bases. In germline, CDR1 is SGHNT, CDR2 YYREEE (reference sequence). This CDR3 region has 15 residues.

This clone was detected only a few times. The CDR3 is cut off 3 residues early in the read; its end comes from the germline J gene. This chain joins TRBV18 and TRBJ1-1; D remains unclear. The germline V and J ends were trimmed by 4 bases and 6 bases, with 24 bases remaining between them. The CDR3 runs to 17 residues. CDR1 KGHSH and CDR2 LQKENI come from the germline V gene. The CDR3: CASSLLEGLGGWAEAFF. The CDR3 bases that were read are TGTGCCAGCTCACTCCTGGAAGGACTTGGAGGTTGGGCTGAA.

This clone was seen many times. The read terminates 3 residues ahead of where the CDR3 ends, so the germline J gene completes it. The genes are TRBV2 and TRBJ2-1, with D tentatively TRBD1 (6 bases). The V end lost 7 bases, the J end lost 4 bases, and 14 bases lay between the germline ends. Per the germline V gene, CDR1 is SNHLY and CDR2 is FYNNEI. There are 14 residues in the CDR3. The CDR3 sequence is CASIGVDRYNEQFF. The DNA read from the CDR3 is TGTGCCAGCATAGGAGTCGACAGGTACAATGAG.

This clone was seen repeatedly, ten times or more. Read data end 3 residues before the CDR3 end; the end is taken from the germline J gene. The V and J genes are TRBV2 and TRBJ1-6; D not resolved. CDR1 and CDR2 (germline): SNHLY, FYNNEI. The CDR3 has 12 amino acids. Trimming removed 2 bases from V and 10 bases from J, with 6 bases in between. The sequenced CDR3 bases are TGTGCCAGCAGTGAATTTCTCTCACCC. It yields the protein CASSEFLSP. The whole CDR3 is CASSEFLSPLHF.

This clone was detected only a few times. The read ends 3 residues shy of where the CDR3 ends; the end is completed using the germline J gene. The V call is TRBV19, the J call TRBJ2-2; perhaps TRBD1 as D (5 bases). The CDR3 contains 17 residues. The ends were cut back, 3 bases at V and 0 bases at J, with 14 bases in the middle. Per germline, CDR1 LNHDA and CDR2 SQIVND (reference sequence). The CDR3 bases that were read are TGTGCCAGTAGTATGACGGTAGGGGCATCGAACACCGGGGAG. Translating it yields CASSMTVGASNTGE. The whole CDR3 sequence is CASSMTVGASNTGELFF.

Concerning this clone: The observed sequence ends 3 residues before the CDR3 terminus, with the missing tail filled in from the germline J gene. The chain carries TRBV19 and TRBJ1-5, with D unclear. This CDR3 region has 15 residues. The germline V gene has CDR1 LNHDA and CDR2 SQIVND (reference sequence). V was pared by 6 bases and J by 4 bases, with 16 bases between. The part of the CDR3 DNA that was read is TGTGCCAGTAGGATCCTATCGGGCGGGAATCAGCCC. Protein product: CASRILSGGNQP. The CDR3 reads in full as CASRILSGGNQPQHF.

In the case of this clone: The read ends 3 residues shy of where the CDR3 ends; the end is completed using the germline J gene. V and J are TRBV7-8 and TRBJ1-3; 8 bases map to TRBD1. There are 14 residues in the CDR3. Germline lookup yields CDR1 SGHVS and CDR2 FQNEAQ. V lost 5 bases to trimming and J lost 9 bases; unmatched junction nucleotides: 9. CDR3 residues: CASSPDQTGVTIYF. CDR3 DNA, as far as it was read: TGTGCCAGCAGCCCGGACCAGACAGGGGTCACC.

Comments on this clone: The CDR3 end lies 3 residues beyond the end of the read and is filled in from the germline J gene. The rearrangement links TRBV7-6 to TRBJ2-1; 11 bases align to TRBD2. The germline gives CDR1 SGHVS, CDR2 FNYEAQ. The trim removed 1 base at V and 9 bases at J, leaving 11 bases unmatched. This CDR3 has 17 residues. Partial CDR3 DNA: TGTGCCAGCAGCTTAGGGGATCTTAGCGGGGGGGCCGGTGAG. Residues: CASSLGDLSGGAGE. The entire CDR3 protein is CASSLGDLSGGAGEQFF.